Given below is one T cell receptor (beta chain) in context. Its antigen remains unknown. Some clones are missing from TCRdb's copy, which holds only in-frame ones; the method was immunoSEQ multiplex PCR. The data hold about 8,400 clones, with around 85% observed a single time. Germline values: CDR1 SGHVS, CDR2 FNYEAQ. V was clipped by 1 base and J by 7 bases, with 10 bases between them. The CDR3 spans 13 residues. Documented time point: week 3, after first cycle of checkpoint inhibitor. The data were obtained in a study of blood T cell dynamics during melanoma immunotherapy. Study-wide results and limits: The study could not tell melanoma-specific clones from general immune activation.

The sequence was collected from a human donor with melanoma. The starting material was blood, obtained from a patient treated with checkpoint blockade. The chain is built from TRBV7-6 and TRBJ2-5; D is perhaps TRBD2 (5 bases). This CDR3 is CASSLGGQATQYF. For the CDR3, the DNA is TGTGCCAGCAGCTTAGGAGGGCAGGCGACCCAGTACTTC.